Listed here are 30 T cell receptor beta chains from one sample, sequenced in a study of blood T cells in healthy people across ages. A second roughly 7 to 12 cycle PCR used barcoded and J-beta primers. TCRdb re-derived calls from the 5' RACE reads in MiXCR, one entry per CDR3 protein. Altogether roughly 1,100,000 distinct CDR3 sequences are present, 20% to 25% being singletons, with the ten largest covering 0.65% to 0.75%. The same sample was also studied in work on T cells of mothers and their children.

The sequencing input was blood. The receptors here all came from a girl aged 2-10 years in good health.

Details on this clonotype: Relative to the germline gene, one junction end is altered; a read error may explain this. V is TRBV6-1 and J is TRBJ2-1; TRBD2 aligns across 9 bases. Germline CDR1 is MNHNS and CDR2 is SASEGT. The CDR3 consists of 15 residues. CDR3 bases: TGTGCCAGCAGTGAGCGGGAGGGCTCCTACAATGAGCAGTCCTTC. It encodes CASSEREGSYNEQSF.

This clonotype was picked up many times. The CDR3 nucleotides are TGTGCCAGCAGTCAACAGGGCTATGAGCAGTTCTTC. Translated, it gives CASSQQGYEQFF. The J gene is TRBJ2-1, the V gene TRBV7-8; perhaps TRBD1 as D (6 bases). The length of the CDR3 is 12 residues. V lost 6 bases and J 8 bases, leaving 11 bases between the germline ends. Germline V gives CDR1 SGHVS, CDR2 FQNEAQ.

The rearrangement joins TRBV4-2 to TRBJ2-1; TRBD2 matches at 8 bases. This CDR3 region has 16 residues. Looked up from germline, CDR1 is LGHNA and CDR2 is YNFKEQ. The trim removed 2 bases at V and 7 bases at J, leaving 10 bases unmatched. The CDR3 is CASSQPGLAVGNEQFF. The CDR3 nucleotides read TGTGCCAGCAGCCAACCCGGACTAGCTGTCGGTAATGAGCAGTTCTTC.

The chain employs TRBV20-1 and TRBJ2-1; 14 positions agree with TRBD2. Losses at the gene ends were 5 bases for V and 15 bases for J; bases not matched to a gene: 9. The germline V gene encodes CDR1 DFQATT and CDR2 SNEGSKA (reference sequence). The CDR3 sequence is 13 residues long. As DNA, the CDR3 is TGCAGTGCTCTTCCGGGACTAGCGGGAGAACGGTTCTTC. It yields the protein CSALPGLAGERFF.

This clonotype was observed a few times. The chain employs TRBV12-3 or TRBV12-4 and TRBJ1-2; D gene ambiguous. The CDR3 consists of 11 residues. V dropped 8 bases and J dropped 7 bases, with 11 bases sitting between them. The CDR3 DNA reads TGTGCCAGCGCGGATAGCGTTGGCTACACCTTC. Translated, it gives CASADSVGYTF.

This clonotype was found a few times. The chain recombines TRBV28 with TRBJ1-6; D might be TRBD1 (6 bases). V dropped 6 bases and J dropped 16 bases, with 16 bases sitting between them. The CDR3 sequence is 12 residues long. Germline loops: CDR1 MDHEN, CDR2 SYDVKM. DNA for the CDR3: TGTGCCAGCAGCCCCATTGGGGGCAGGCTCCACTTT. Its protein product is CASSPIGGRLHF.

The rearrangement joins TRBV4-1 to TRBJ2-5, with D perhaps given as TRBD1 or TRBD2 (5 bases each). The length of the CDR3 is 14 residues. CDR1 and CDR2 (germline): MGHRA, YSYEKL. Trimming removed 6 bases at V and 2 bases at J, with 13 bases between. For the CDR3, the DNA is TGCGCCAGCAGTCGGTTGGGGGTTCAAGAGACCCAGTACTTC. Translated, it gives CASSRLGVQETQYF.

This clonotype was detected only a few times. The chain employs TRBV6-5 and TRBJ2-7; D perhaps matches TRBD1 (5 bases). V was clipped by 6 bases and J by 11 bases, with 20 bases between them. The V gene's germline CDR1 is MNHEY and CDR2 SVGAGI. The length of the CDR3 is 13 residues. Written as DNA, the CDR3 is TGTGCCAGCAGCCCAAGGGGCTATTTTCTCGAGTACTTC. This sequence encodes CASSPRGYFLEYF.

CDR3 loop: CASSRLFQETQYF. CDR3 nucleotide sequence: TGTGCCAGCAGCCGACTATTTCAAGAGACCCAGTACTTC. The genes are TRBV7-2 and TRBJ2-5, with D possibly being TRBD2 (5 bases). Germline CDR1 is SGHTA and CDR2 is FQGNSA. Trimming removed 5 bases from V and 2 bases from J, with 9 bases in between. CDR3 size: 13 residues.

A few counts support this clonotype. V is TRBV6-6 and J is TRBJ2-4; D unresolved. Germline-derived CDR1 and CDR2 are MNHNY and SVGAGI (reference sequence). V gave up 7 bases and J gave up 2 bases, with 12 bases separating them. The CDR3 extends over 14 amino acids. Here the CDR3 reads CASTLYVTKNIQYF. CDR3 DNA sequence: TGTGCCAGCACCTTGTACGTGACCAAAAACATTCAGTACTTC.

The DNA of the CDR3 is TGCAGTGCTAGAGATCGACTAGCTGGAGCAGATACGCAGTATTTT. Amino acid sequence: CSARDRLAGADTQYF. This rearrangement joins TRBV20-1 to TRBJ2-3; 7 positions agree with TRBD2. The V and J ends lost 0 bases and 4 bases, in that order; junction bases with no gene match: 7. Germline loops: CDR1 DFQATT, CDR2 SNEGSKA (reference sequence). The CDR3 consists of 15 residues.

This clonotype was seen a handful of times. This sequence joins TRBV11-2 and TRBJ2-5; maybe TRBD2 (5 bases). The J call may be in error: the DNA end matches TRBJ2-7 better. The germline CDR1 and CDR2 sequences are SGHAT and FQNNGV. The CDR3 consists of 15 residues. The CDR3 sequence: CASSPGWERPHEQYF. Here the CDR3 DNA reads TGTGCCAGCAGCCCCGGCTGGGAGAGGCCCCACGAGCAGTACTTC.

The table lists this clonotype with a few counts. The rearrangement joins TRBV21-1 to TRBJ2-1. TRBV21-1 is marked as a pseudogene. This CDR3 is built from 15 residues. The CDR3 here is CASSKGKSSYNEQFF. The CDR3 DNA reads TGTGCCAGCAGCAAAGGGAAGAGCTCCTACAATGAGCAGTTCTTC.

The chain combines TRBV7-2 with TRBJ1-5; D remains unclear. The V and J ends lost 1 base and 5 bases respectively, with 12 bases between them. CDR3 length: 15 amino acids. Germline CDR1 is SGHTA and CDR2 is FQGNSA. DNA of the CDR3: TGTGCCAGCAGCTTAGAGGCGGGTGGGGATCAGCCCCAGCATTTT. As protein: CASSLEAGGDQPQHF.

The sample holds a few counts of this clonotype. This chain uses TRBV12-3 or TRBV12-4 with TRBJ2-1; 9 positions match TRBD1. This CDR3 has 16 amino acids. V lost 6 bases and J lost 8; bases outside the gene matches: 14. The CDR3 region is CASSPGQGLSNHEQFF. The CDR3 DNA reads as TGTGCCAGCAGCCCGGGACAGGGCCTATCGAACCATGAGCAGTTCTTC.

The rearrangement joins TRBV14 to TRBJ1-1; possible D gene TRBD1, 6 bases. The V gene lost 0 bases and the J gene lost 6 bases, with 23 bases spanning the gap. CDR1 is SGHDN, CDR2 FVKESK, per germline. This CDR3 has 18 amino acids. The CDR3 DNA sequence: TGTGCCAGCAGCCAAGACAGGGGACGCTTAGGGTGGGTCCCTGAAGCTTTCTTT. It is translated as CASSQDRGRLGWVPEAFF.

This clonotype showed up just a few times. This rearrangement joins TRBV28 to TRBJ2-5; 9 positions match TRBD1. The J call may be faulty, since TRBJ2-1 better matches the DNA end. The germline CDR1 and CDR2 sequences are MDHEN and SYDVKM. CDR3 size: 12 residues. The CDR3 sequence is CAGRTGGRIQFF. The DNA for the CDR3 is TGTGCCGGTAGAACAGGGGGCAGGATTCAGTTCTTC.

The chain is built from TRBV29-1 and TRBJ1-1; 8 bases match TRBD1. With V trimmed by 6 bases and J by 0 bases, 6 bases remained unmatched. CDR3 length equals 14 residues. Germline V gene data show CDR1 as SQVTM and CDR2 as ANQGSEA. CDR3: CSVTTGGVNTEAFF. The DNA for the CDR3 is TGCAGCGTCACAACAGGGGGAGTGAACACTGAAGCTTTCTTT.

This clonotype has just a few counts. This chain links TRBV20-1 with TRBJ1-4, with a possible D match to TRBD1 (6 bases). Germline CDR1 reads DFQATT; CDR2 reads SNEGSKA (reference sequence). This CDR3 region has 12 residues. V was cut by 3 bases and J by 8 bases, with 10 bases left in between. CDR3 residues: CSASRGTEKLFF. The CDR3 DNA is TGCAGTGCTAGCAGGGGAACGGAAAAACTGTTTTTT.

This chain connects TRBV4-1 to TRBJ1-1, with D possibly TRBD1 on 6 matching bases. CDR3 length equals 12 residues. Per the germline V gene, CDR1 is MGHRA and CDR2 is YSYEKL. Trimming pared 3 bases from V and 6 bases from J, leaving 8 bases between. The CDR3 DNA reads as TGCGCCAGCAGCCACGAGGGGGCTGAAGCTTTCTTT. It codes for CASSHEGAEAFF.

This clonotype was seen only a few times. This chain links TRBV7-3 with TRBJ1-3; D possibly corresponds to TRBD1 (6 bases). The germline V gene encodes CDR1 SGHTA and CDR2 FQGTGA. The V end lost 5 bases, the J end lost 4 bases, and 15 bases lay between the germline ends. The CDR3 totals 15 residues. CDR3 sequence reads: CASSPTGGPGNTIYF. In DNA form, the CDR3 reads TGTGCCAGCAGCCCAACCGGGGGCCCGGGAAACACCATATATTTT.

This clonotype showed up just a few times. The chain combines TRBV4-2 with TRBJ1-2; D is perhaps TRBD1 (6 bases). The CDR3 length is 13 residues. V was cut by 0 bases and J by 4 bases, with 6 bases left in between. Germline V gene sequence: CDR1 LGHNA, CDR2 YNFKEQ. The CDR3 sequence: CASSQEDSYGYTF. The CDR3 nucleotides are TGTGCCAGCAGCCAAGAGGACAGCTATGGCTACACCTTC.

The V gene is TRBV7-9, the J gene TRBJ2-1, with D maybe TRBD1 (6 bases). V was cut by 1 base and J by 4 bases, with 8 bases left in between. The length of the CDR3 is 14 residues. Looked up from germline, CDR1 is SEHNR and CDR2 is FQNEAQ (reference sequence). CDR3 region: CASSLGDIYNEQFF. CDR3 DNA sequence: TGTGCCAGCAGCTTAGGGGACATATACAATGAGCAGTTCTTC.

This rearrangement joins TRBV20-1 to TRBJ2-1; unclear D gene. V shed 3 bases and J shed 10 bases, with 19 bases lying between them. The germline V gene has CDR1 DFQATT and CDR2 SNEGSKA (reference sequence). This CDR3 has 14 amino acids. The CDR3 reads CSASRPYNQNEQFF. As DNA, the CDR3 is TGCAGTGCTAGCAGGCCTTATAATCAGAACGAGCAGTTCTTC.

The CDR3 DNA is TGCGCCAGCAGCCAAGATCGAACCTCTTCCCCAGAGACCCAGTACTTC. This gives the protein CASSQDRTSSPETQYF. This chain uses TRBV4-3 with TRBJ2-5; D is undetermined. The ends were cut back, 0 bases at V and 4 bases at J, with 15 bases in the middle. Germline CDR1 reads LGHNA; CDR2 reads YSLEER. CDR3 size: 16 residues.

This clonotype was picked up a small number of times. V usage is TRBV7-9 and J usage is TRBJ1-1; D unresolved. In germline, CDR1 is SEHNR, CDR2 FQNEAQ (reference sequence). V shed 5 bases and J shed 0 bases, with 7 bases lying between them. This CDR3 has 13 amino acids. CDR3 nucleotides: TGTGCCAGCAGCGGTTTTGTGAACACTGAAGCTTTCTTT. This encodes CASSGFVNTEAFF.

This clonotype was seen more than once but under ten times. The chain is built from TRBV7-3 and TRBJ2-1, with TRBD1 matching over 8 bases. V was pared by 5 bases and J by 6 bases, with 15 bases of the junction left unmatched. The CDR3 extends over 17 amino acids. Germline values: CDR1 SGHTA, CDR2 FQGTGA. CDR3 nucleotide sequence: TGTGCCAGCAGCAGCAGACAGGGGTCCTTTACTGGCAATGAGCAGTTCTTC. Its translation: CASSSRQGSFTGNEQFF.

This clonotype was seen a handful of times. The chain uses TRBV6-1 and TRBJ1-2; D ambiguous. V was cut by 4 bases and J by 2 bases, with 11 bases left in between. This CDR3 contains 14 residues. CDR1 MNHNS and CDR2 SASEGT come from the germline V gene. CDR3 nucleotides: TGTGCCAGCAGTGTATTCAGCTCGAACTATGGCTACACCTTC. Protein: CASSVFSSNYGYTF.

This rearrangement joins TRBV9 to TRBJ2-7; TRBD1 might be the D (6 bases). Germline CDR1 SGDLS, CDR2 YYNGEE. The V end was cut by 0 bases, the J end by 3 bases, with 16 bases between. CDR3 size: 16 residues. This CDR3 is CASSVAAQGRSYEQYF. The CDR3 nucleotides read TGTGCCAGCAGCGTAGCTGCACAGGGTCGAAGCTACGAGCAGTACTTC.

For this clonotype: At one end, the junction sequence differs from germline, possibly due to a read error. The gene calls are TRBV7-8 and TRBJ2-3, with TRBD1 matching over 7 bases. Looked up from germline, CDR1 is SGHVS and CDR2 is FQNEAQ. The CDR3 length is 13 residues. CDR3 DNA sequence: TGCGGGACAGAGTATCGGATCACAGATACGCAGTATTTT. Residues: CGTEYRITDTQYF.